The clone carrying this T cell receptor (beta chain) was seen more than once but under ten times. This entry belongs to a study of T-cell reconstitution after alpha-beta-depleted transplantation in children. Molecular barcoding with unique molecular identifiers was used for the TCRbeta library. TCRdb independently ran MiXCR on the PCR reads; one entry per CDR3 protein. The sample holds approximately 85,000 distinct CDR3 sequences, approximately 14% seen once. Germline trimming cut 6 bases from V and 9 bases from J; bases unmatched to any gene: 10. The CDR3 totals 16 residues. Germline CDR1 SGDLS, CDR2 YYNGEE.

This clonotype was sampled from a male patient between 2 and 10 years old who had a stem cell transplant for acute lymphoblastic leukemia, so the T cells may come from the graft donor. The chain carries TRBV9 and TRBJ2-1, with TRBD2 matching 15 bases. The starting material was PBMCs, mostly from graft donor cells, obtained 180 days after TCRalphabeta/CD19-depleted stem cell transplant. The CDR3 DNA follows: TGTGCCAGCACTAGGTGGACTAGCGGGGGGGCAAGTGAGCAGTTCTTC. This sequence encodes CASTRWTSGGASEQFF.